These 2 T cell receptor beta chains originate from one sample sequenced in a study of blood T cell repertoires in COVID-19. Produced via immunoSEQ multiplex PCR; TCRdb's table is partial and in-frame only. The sample carries 110,000 to 150,000 clones, about 80% recorded once. The sequenced sample consisted of peripheral blood. The receptor set was obtained from a human donor in a cohort sampled during active COVID-19.

In DNA form, the CDR3 reads TGTGCCAGCAGCCCCGTGGCTAGCGGGAGTGGGGCCGGGGAGCTGTTTTTT. Translation: CASSPVASGSGAGELFF. The rearrangement links TRBV5-5 to TRBJ2-2, with TRBD2 identical over 10 bases. Per germline, CDR1 SGHKS and CDR2 YYEKEE (reference sequence). V trimming: 4 bases; J trimming: 6 bases; junction bases outside the gene matches: 12. The length of the CDR3 is 17 residues.

This clone was counted between two and nine times. The rearrangement links TRBV2 to TRBJ1-1; D call uncertain. The CDR3 sequence is 14 residues long. Germline values: CDR1 SNHLY, CDR2 FYNNEI. V shed 4 bases and J shed 2 bases, with 11 bases lying between them. The CDR3 nucleotides are TGTGCCAGCAGTGGGGCCACCCTCAACACTGAAGCTTTCTTT. Translated: CASSGATLNTEAFF.